This T cell receptor (beta chain) was captured by sequencing in a study of cytomegalovirus exposure and HLA in healthy donors. Study-wide context: There were under 140 million unique TCR beta sequences, drawn from about 180 million T cells, in an earlier analysis.

Study results and limitations: There were a few CMV-associated chains whose specificity for CMV antigens was confirmed in vitro.

A multiplex PCR was run with 60 Vbeta primers and 13 Jbeta primers. Sequencing used immunoSEQ multiplex PCR; TCRdb keeps in-frame clones, though not all of them. This table holds about 94,000 clones, approximately 76% found once. This clone was detected only a few times. Its antigen is currently unknown. Sequencing used PBMCs. The receptor comes from a male donor in good health and CMV-seronegative.

As DNA, the CDR3 is TGTGCCATCAGTGAAGGACTAGCGGGGGAAACAGATACGCAGTATTTT. The encoded protein is CAISEGLAGETDTQYF. The chain carries TRBV10-3 and TRBJ2-3; TRBD2 aligns across 13 bases. CDR1 is ENHRY, CDR2 SYGVKD, per germline. The V gene end was trimmed by 3 bases and the J gene end by 3 bases; junction bases not matched to a gene: 3. The CDR3 has 16 residues.